This TCR beta chain was profiled in a study of Ad26.COV2.S vaccination and SARS-CoV-2 variants. Study information: Within the COV1001 Ad26.COV2.S trial arm, the donor was enrolled.

Regarding treatment: approximately 18 received Ad26.COV2.S at low or high dose, single or two shots; several received placebo; per-sample allocation not given. Following the first vaccine or placebo injection, samples were taken on day 63. Only in-frame clones appear in the TCRdb table, and some are missing; sequencing was by immunoSEQ multiplex PCR. Of roughly 270,000 clones listed, 80% to 90% were seen once; the top ten hold 3% to 4%. Study results and caveats: For non-spike TCRs, breadth in vaccine recipients resembled that in placebo recipients.

With respect to this clone: The antigen is not known.

The sample in question was peripheral blood, obtained in a trial of Ad26.COV2.S vaccine versus placebo. This clonotype was sampled from a person aged 18-60 years who received the Ad26.COV2.S COVID-19 vaccine or a placebo.

CDR3 DNA sequence: TGTGCCAGCAGTTACGAGCTGAACTCCTACGAGCAGTACTTC. Its protein is CASSYELNSYEQYF. This rearrangement joins TRBV6-5 to TRBJ2-7; D gene uncertain. The CDR3 extends over 14 amino acids. The germline CDR1 and CDR2 sequences are MNHEY and SVGAGI. The ends were cut back, 2 bases at V and 0 bases at J, with 8 bases in the middle.